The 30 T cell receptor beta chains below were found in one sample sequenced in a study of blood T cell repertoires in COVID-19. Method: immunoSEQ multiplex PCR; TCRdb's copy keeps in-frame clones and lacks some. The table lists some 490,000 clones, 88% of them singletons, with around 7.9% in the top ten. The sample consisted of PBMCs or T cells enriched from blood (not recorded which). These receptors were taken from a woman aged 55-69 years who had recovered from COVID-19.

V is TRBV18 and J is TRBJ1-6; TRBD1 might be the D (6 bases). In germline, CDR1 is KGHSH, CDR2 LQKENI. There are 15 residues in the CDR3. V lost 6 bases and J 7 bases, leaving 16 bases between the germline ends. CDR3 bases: TGTGCCAGCTCGCCCACAGGGAACTACAATTCACCCCTCCACTTT. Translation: CASSPTGNYNSPLHF.

CDR3 bases: TGTGCCAGCAGCCAAGGCCCTAGCGGGGGGGCCTACGAGCAGTACTTC. Translation gives CASSQGPSGGAYEQYF. The chain links TRBV14 to TRBJ2-7, with 12 bases that match TRBD2. V dropped 1 base and J dropped 2; count of bases not matched to a gene: 3. The CDR3 loop spans 16 amino acids. Germline CDR1 SGHDN, CDR2 FVKESK.

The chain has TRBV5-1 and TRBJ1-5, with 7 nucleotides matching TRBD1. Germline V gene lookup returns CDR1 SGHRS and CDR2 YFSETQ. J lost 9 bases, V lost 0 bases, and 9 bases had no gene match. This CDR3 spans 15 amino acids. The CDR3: CASSLDRGPSSPQHF. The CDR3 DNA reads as TGCGCCAGCAGCTTGGACAGGGGTCCCTCTTCGCCCCAGCATTTT. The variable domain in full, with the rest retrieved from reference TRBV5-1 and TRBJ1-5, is KAGVTQTPRYLIKTRGQQVTLSCSPISGHRSVSWYQQTPGQGLQFLFEYFSETQRNKGNFPGRFSGRQFSNSRSEMNVSTLELGDSALYLCASSLDRGPSSPQHFGDGTRLSIL.

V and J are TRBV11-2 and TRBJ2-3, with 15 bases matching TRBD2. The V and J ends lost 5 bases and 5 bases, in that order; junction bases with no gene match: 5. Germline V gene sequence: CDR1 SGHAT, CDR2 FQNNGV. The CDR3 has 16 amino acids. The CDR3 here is CASSPRTSGGVDTQYF. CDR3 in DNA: TGTGCCAGCAGCCCGAGGACTAGCGGGGGGGTAGATACGCAGTATTTT.

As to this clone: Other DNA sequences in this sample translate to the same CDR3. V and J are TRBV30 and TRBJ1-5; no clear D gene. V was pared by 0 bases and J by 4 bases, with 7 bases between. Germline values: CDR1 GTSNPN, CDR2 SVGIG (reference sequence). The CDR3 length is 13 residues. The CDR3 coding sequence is TGTGCCTGGAGTGTAGGAGGAAATCAGCCCCAGCATTTT. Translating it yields CAWSVGGNQPQHF.

The CDR3 reads CASSPGGQGSNQPQHF. DNA for the CDR3: TGTGCCAGCAGCCCTGGAGGACAGGGGAGCAATCAGCCCCAGCATTTT. The chain has TRBV11-2 and TRBJ1-5; 9 bases map to TRBD1. Losses at the gene ends were 5 bases for V and 1 base for J; bases not matched to a gene: 6. Per the germline V gene, CDR1 is SGHAT and CDR2 is FQNNGV. This CDR3 comprises 16 residues.

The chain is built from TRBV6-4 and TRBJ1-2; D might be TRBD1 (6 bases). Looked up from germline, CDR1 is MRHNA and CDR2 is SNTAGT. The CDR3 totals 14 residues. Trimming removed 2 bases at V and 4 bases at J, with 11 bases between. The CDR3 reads CASSDRGAGYGYTF. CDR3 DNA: TGTGCCAGCAGTGACCGGGGGGCGGGCTATGGCTACACCTTC.

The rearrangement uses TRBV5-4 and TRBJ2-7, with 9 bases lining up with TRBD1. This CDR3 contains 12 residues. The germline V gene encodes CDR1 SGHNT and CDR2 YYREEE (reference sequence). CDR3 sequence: CASSSGDRARVV. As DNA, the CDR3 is TGTGCCAGCAGCTCCGGGGACAGGGCCCGGGTCGTC.

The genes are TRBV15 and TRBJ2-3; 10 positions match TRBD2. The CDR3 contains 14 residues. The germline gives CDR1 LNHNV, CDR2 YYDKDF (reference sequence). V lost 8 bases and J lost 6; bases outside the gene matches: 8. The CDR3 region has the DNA TGTGCCACCTCCCAGCGGGGGGGCTCGGATACGCAGTATTTT. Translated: CATSQRGGSDTQYF. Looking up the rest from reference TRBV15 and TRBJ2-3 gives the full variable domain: DAMVIQNPRYQVTQFGKPVTLSCSQTLNHNVMYWYQQKSSQAPKLLFHYYDKDFNNEADTPDNFQSRRPNTSFCFLDIRSPGLGDTAMYLCATSQRGGSDTQYFGPGTRLTVL.

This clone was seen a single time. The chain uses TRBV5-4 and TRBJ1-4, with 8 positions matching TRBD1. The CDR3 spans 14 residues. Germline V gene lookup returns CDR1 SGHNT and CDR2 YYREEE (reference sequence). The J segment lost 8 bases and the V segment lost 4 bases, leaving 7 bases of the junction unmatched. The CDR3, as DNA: TGTGCCAGCAGCCGACAGGGGACGGGGGAAAAACTGTTTTTT. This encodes CASSRQGTGEKLFF.

Here the CDR3 DNA reads TGTGCCAGCTCACCGAAAGACAGTGCTGGAAACACCATATATTTT. Translated, it gives CASSPKDSAGNTIYF. The chain carries TRBV18 and TRBJ1-3; the D gene is possibly TRBD1 (5 bases). V was trimmed by 3 bases and J by 2 bases, leaving 11 bases between them. CDR3 length: 15 residues. Per germline, CDR1 KGHSH and CDR2 LQKENI. Supplemented by reference TRBV18 and TRBJ1-3, the full variable domain reads NAGVMQNPRHLVRRRGQEARLRCSPMKGHSHVYWYRQLPEEGLKFMVYLQKENIIDESGMPKERFSAEFPKEGPSILRIQQVVRGDSAAYFCASSPKDSAGNTIYFGEGSWLTVV.

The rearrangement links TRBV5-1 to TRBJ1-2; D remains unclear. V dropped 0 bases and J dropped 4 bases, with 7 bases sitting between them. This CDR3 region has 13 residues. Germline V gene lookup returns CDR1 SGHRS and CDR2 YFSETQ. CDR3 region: CASSLDRTYGYTF. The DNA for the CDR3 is TGCGCCAGCAGCTTGGACAGAACCTATGGCTACACCTTC. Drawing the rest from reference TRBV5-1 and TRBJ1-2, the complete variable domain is KAGVTQTPRYLIKTRGQQVTLSCSPISGHRSVSWYQQTPGQGLQFLFEYFSETQRNKGNFPGRFSGRQFSNSRSEMNVSTLELGDSALYLCASSLDRTYGYTFGSGTRLTVV.

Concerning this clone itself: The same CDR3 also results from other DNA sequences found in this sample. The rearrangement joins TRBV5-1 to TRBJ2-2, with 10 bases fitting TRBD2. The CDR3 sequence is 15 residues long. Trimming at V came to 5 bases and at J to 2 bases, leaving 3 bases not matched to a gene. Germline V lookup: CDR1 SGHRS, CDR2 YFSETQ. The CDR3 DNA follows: TGCGCCAGCAGTGCTAGCGGGGGAAACACCGGGGAGCTGTTTTTT. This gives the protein CASSASGGNTGELFF.

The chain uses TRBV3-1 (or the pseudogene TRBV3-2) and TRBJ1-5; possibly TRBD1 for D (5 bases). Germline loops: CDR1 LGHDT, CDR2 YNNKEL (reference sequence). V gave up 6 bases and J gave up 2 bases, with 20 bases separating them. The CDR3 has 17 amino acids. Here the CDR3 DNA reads TGTGCCAGCAGTCGGACCTCAGGGAGCGGGGGCAATCAGCCCCAGCATTTT. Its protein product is CASSRTSGSGGNQPQHF.

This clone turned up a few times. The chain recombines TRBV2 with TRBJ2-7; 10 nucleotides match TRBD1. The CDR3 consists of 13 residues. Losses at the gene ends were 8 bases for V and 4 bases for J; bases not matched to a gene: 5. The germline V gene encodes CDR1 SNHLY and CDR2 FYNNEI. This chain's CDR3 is CASQDRGEYEQYF. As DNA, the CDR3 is TGTGCCAGCCAGGACAGGGGGGAGTACGAGCAGTACTTC. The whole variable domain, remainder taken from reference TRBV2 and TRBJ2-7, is EPEVTQTPSHQVTQMGQEVILRCVPISNHLYFYWYRQILGQKVEFLVSFYNNEISEKSEIFDDQFSVERPDGSNFTLKIRSTKLEDSAMYFCASQDRGEYEQYFGPGTRLTVT.

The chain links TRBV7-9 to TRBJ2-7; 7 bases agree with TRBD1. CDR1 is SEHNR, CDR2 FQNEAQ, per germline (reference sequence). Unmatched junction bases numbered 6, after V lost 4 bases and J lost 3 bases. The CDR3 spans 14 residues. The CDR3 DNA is TGTGCCAGCAGCTGGGCCGGGACAGACTACGAGCAGTACTTC. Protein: CASSWAGTDYEQYF.

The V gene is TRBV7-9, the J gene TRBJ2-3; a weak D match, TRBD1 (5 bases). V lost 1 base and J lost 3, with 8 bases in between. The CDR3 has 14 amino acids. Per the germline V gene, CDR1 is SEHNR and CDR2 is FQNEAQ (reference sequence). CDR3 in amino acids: CASSLEAGTDTQYF. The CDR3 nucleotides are TGTGCCAGCAGCTTAGAGGCAGGGACAGATACGCAGTATTTT.

The CDR3 sequence is CASTLSQTVADRAIYF. CDR3 DNA: TGTGCCAGCACCCTCTCCCAGACAGTGGCCGACCGGGCCATATATTTT. The gene calls are TRBV5-5 and TRBJ1-3; D may be TRBD1 (5 bases). The V gene lost 6 bases and the J gene lost 11 bases, with 27 bases spanning the gap. CDR1 SGHKS and CDR2 YYEKEE come from the germline V gene (reference sequence). This CDR3 is built from 16 residues.

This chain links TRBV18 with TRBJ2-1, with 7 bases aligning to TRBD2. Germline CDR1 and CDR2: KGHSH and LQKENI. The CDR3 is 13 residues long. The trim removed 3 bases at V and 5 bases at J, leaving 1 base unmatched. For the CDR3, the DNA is TGTGCCAGCTCACCGGGGGGGGACAATGAGCAGTTCTTC. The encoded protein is CASSPGGDNEQFF.

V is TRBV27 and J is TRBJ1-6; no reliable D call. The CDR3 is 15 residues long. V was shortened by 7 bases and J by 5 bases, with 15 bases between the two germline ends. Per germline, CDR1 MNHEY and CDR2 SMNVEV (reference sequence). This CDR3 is CASIGDLGNNSPLHF. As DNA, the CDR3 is TGTGCCAGCATCGGGGATTTAGGGAATAATTCACCCCTCCACTTT.

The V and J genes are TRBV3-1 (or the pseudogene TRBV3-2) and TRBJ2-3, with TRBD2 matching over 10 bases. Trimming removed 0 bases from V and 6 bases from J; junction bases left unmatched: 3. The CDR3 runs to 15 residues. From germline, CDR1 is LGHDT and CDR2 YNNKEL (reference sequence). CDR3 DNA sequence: TGTGCCAGCAGCCAAGAAAGCGGGGGGGCGGATACGCAGTATTTT. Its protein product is CASSQESGGADTQYF.

CDR3 sequence reads: CASSESSDRGLYGYTF. The CDR3, as DNA: TGCGCCAGCAGTGAGTCCTCGGACAGGGGTCTATATGGCTACACCTTC. V usage is TRBV10-2 and J usage is TRBJ1-2, with TRBD1 matching over 9 bases. Unmatched junction bases numbered 7, after V lost 0 bases and J lost 5 bases. Looked up from germline, CDR1 is WSHSY and CDR2 is SAAADI. The CDR3 spans 16 residues.

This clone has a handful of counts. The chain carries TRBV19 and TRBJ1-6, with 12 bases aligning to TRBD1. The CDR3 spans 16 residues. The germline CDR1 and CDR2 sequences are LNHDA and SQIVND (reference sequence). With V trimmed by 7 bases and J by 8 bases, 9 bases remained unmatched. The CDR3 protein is CASTRGGTGGYSPLHF. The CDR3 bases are TGTGCCAGTACCCGCGGGGGGACAGGGGGCTATTCACCCCTCCACTTT.

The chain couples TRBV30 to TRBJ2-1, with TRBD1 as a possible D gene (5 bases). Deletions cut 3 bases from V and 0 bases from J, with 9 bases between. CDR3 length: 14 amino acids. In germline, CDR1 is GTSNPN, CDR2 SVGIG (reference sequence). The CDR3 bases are TGTGCCTGGAGGGGTGACAGCTCCTACAATGAGCAGTTCTTC. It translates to CAWRGDSSYNEQFF.

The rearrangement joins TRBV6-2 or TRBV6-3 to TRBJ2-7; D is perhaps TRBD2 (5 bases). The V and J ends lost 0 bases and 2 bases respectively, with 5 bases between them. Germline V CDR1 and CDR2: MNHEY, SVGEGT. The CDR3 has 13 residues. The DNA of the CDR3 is TGTGCCAGCAGTTACTCGCGGGCCTACGAGCAGTACGTC. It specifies CASSYSRAYEQYV.

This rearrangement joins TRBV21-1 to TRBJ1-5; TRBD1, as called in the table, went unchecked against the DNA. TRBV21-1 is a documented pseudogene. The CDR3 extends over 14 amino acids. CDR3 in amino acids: CASIRGFSNQPQHF. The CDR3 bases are TGTGCCAGCATTAGGGGGTTTAGCAATCAGCCCCAGCATTTT.

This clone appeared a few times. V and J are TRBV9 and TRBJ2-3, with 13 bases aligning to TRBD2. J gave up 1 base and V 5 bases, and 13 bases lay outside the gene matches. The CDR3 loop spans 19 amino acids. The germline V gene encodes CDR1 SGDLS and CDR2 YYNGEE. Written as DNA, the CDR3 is TGTGCCAGCAGTTACCGGACTAGCGGGGGCCTGTTGGGCACAGATACGCAGTATTTT. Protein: CASSYRTSGGLLGTDTQYF.

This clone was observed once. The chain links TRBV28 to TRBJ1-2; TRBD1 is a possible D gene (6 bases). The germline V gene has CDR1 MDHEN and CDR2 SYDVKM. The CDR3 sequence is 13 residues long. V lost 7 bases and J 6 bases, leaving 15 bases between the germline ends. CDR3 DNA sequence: TGTGCCAGCATCAACCGGGACACGCATGGCTACACCTTC. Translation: CASINRDTHGYTF.

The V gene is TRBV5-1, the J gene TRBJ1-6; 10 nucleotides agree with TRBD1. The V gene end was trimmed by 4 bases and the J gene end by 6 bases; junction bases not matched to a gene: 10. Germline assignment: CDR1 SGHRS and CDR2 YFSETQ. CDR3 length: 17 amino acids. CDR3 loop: CASSLRTGGNVNSPLHF. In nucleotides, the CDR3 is TGCGCCAGCAGCCTCCGGACAGGGGGGAACGTTAATTCACCCCTCCACTTT.

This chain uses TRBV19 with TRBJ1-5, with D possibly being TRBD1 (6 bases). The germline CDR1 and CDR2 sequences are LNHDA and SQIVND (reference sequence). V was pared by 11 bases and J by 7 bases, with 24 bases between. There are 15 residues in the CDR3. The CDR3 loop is CAVAPTGGRYQPQHF. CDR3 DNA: TGTGCCGTAGCCCCGACAGGTGGAAGATACCAGCCCCAGCATTTT. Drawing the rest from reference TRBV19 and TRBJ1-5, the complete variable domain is DGGITQSPKYLFRKEGQNVTLSCEQNLNHDAMYWYRQDPGQGLRLIYYSQIVNDFQKGDIAEGYSVSREKKESFPLTVTSAQKNPTAFYLCAVAPTGGRYQPQHFGDGTRLSIL.